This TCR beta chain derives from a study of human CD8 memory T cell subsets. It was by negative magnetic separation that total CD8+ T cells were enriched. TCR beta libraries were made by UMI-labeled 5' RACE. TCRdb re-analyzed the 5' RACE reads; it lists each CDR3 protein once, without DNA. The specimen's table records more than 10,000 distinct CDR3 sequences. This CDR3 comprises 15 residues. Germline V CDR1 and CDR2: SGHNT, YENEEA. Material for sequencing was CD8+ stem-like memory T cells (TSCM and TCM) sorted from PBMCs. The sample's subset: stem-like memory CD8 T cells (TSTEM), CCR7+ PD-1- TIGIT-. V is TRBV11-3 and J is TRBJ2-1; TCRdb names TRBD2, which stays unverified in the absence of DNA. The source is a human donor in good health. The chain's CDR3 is CASSFGPDRNDEQFF.